These 15 T cell receptor beta chains were sequenced from one sample in a study of T cell responses to AZD1222 COVID-19 vaccine. Sequencing was performed with immunoSEQ multiplex PCR; in TCRdb, only in-frame clones are kept and a portion is missing. Of some 140,000 clones detected, more than 80% appear once; the ten largest clones hold approximately 4%. Sample: peripheral blood, taken on day 0 of AZD1222 vaccination. The receptors originated from an adult in good health.

The chain links TRBV18 to TRBJ1-1, with D hard to call. Between the trimmed V and J ends, which lost 8 bases and 0 bases, there was a span of 10 bases. The germline gives CDR1 KGHSH, CDR2 LQKENI. The CDR3 spans 13 residues. The CDR3 sequence is CASLGFLNTEAFF. The CDR3 bases are TGTGCCAGCCTCGGGTTTTTGAACACTGAAGCTTTCTTT.

The chain combines TRBV27 with TRBJ1-4, with TRBD1 matching 11 bases. V was pared by 0 bases and J by 7 bases, with 13 bases of the junction left unmatched. CDR3 size: 19 residues. Per the germline V gene, CDR1 is MNHEY and CDR2 is SMNVEV (reference sequence). In DNA, the CDR3 is TGTGCCAGCAGTTTATCCCGCCCGCGGACAGGGGGCGGAGGTGAAAAACTGTTTTTT. Residues: CASSLSRPRTGGGGEKLFF.

The chain uses TRBV28 and TRBJ1-1; TRBD1 might be the D (6 bases). Between the trimmed V and J ends, which lost 0 bases and 0 bases, there was a span of 14 bases. Germline V lookup: CDR1 MDHEN, CDR2 SYDVKM. CDR3 length: 17 amino acids. CDR3 DNA sequence: TGTGCCAGCAGTTTATGGACTCAGGGGACCCTGAACACTGAAGCTTTCTTT. Translating it yields CASSLWTQGTLNTEAFF.

This chain links TRBV3-1 (or the pseudogene TRBV3-2) with TRBJ2-2; tentatively, D is TRBD1 (6 bases). Germline assignment: CDR1 LGHDT and CDR2 YNNKEL (reference sequence). With 4 bases removed from V and 0 bases from J, the gap between germline ends came to 9 bases. The CDR3 contains 15 residues. CDR3 nucleotide sequence: TGTGCCAGCAGCCGTAGGGGGACGAACACCGGGGAGCTGTTTTTT. As protein: CASSRRGTNTGELFF.

The genes are TRBV7-3 and TRBJ2-7; D assignment may be TRBD1 or TRBD2 (5 bases each). V lost 2 bases to trimming and J lost 2 bases, with 10 bases between them. The CDR3 runs to 14 residues. The germline gives CDR1 SGHTA, CDR2 FQGTGA. Here the CDR3 reads CASSLHQGPYEQYF. The CDR3 coding sequence is TGTGCCAGCAGCTTACATCAGGGACCCTACGAGCAGTACTTC.

This clone was detected once. The chain is built from TRBV9 and TRBJ1-3, with 10 bases that match TRBD1. This CDR3 is built from 14 residues. Per the germline V gene, CDR1 is SGDLS and CDR2 is YYNGEE. The V and J ends lost 3 bases and 8 bases, in that order; junction bases with no gene match: 5. CDR3 protein: CASSEGDRGYTIYF. Written as DNA, the CDR3 is TGTGCCAGCAGCGAAGGGGACAGGGGATACACCATATATTTT.

The chain carries TRBV5-1 and TRBJ2-1; 7 bases line up with TRBD1. V shed 5 bases, J shed 3 bases, and the junction held 8 bases outside the gene matches. The CDR3 runs to 15 residues. Germline assignment: CDR1 SGHRS and CDR2 YFSETQ. In nucleotides, the CDR3 is TGCGCCAGCAGGGACAGGCTTTCGGACTACAATGAGCAGTTCTTC. Translating it yields CASRDRLSDYNEQFF.

J is TRBJ2-7 and V is TRBV29-1, with 10 bases aligning to TRBD1. The CDR3 loop spans 16 amino acids. CDR1 and CDR2 from the germline V gene are SQVTM and ANQGSEA. Trimming took 3 bases from V and 2 from J; bases not matched to a gene: 10. CDR3 coding DNA: TGCAGCGTTGAGCAAGCTGAGGACAGGGGGGCCTACGAGCAGTACTTC. It specifies CSVEQAEDRGAYEQYF.

CDR3 sequence: CASSPEGYEQYF. CDR3 sequence (DNA): TGTGCCAGCAGTCCCGAGGGCTACGAGCAGTACTTC. This chain uses TRBV28 with TRBJ2-7; D perhaps matches TRBD2 (5 bases). In germline, CDR1 is MDHEN, CDR2 SYDVKM. Trimming shortened V by 5 bases and J by 3 bases, and 8 bases separated the two germline ends. CDR3 length equals 12 residues.

In this sample, this clone turned up once. The genes are TRBV27 and TRBJ1-5; D gene unclear. The CDR3 contains 19 residues. Trimming removed 0 bases at V and 4 bases at J, with 22 bases between. CDR1 is MNHEY, CDR2 SMNVEV, per germline (reference sequence). DNA for the CDR3: TGTGCCAGCAGTTTATCCCCCCGCGAGGGAGGGCTAGGTAATCAGCCCCAGCATTTT. It is translated as CASSLSPREGGLGNQPQHF.

This chain uses TRBV7-8 with TRBJ2-3, with a possible D match to TRBD2 (6 bases). This CDR3 has 15 residues. V shed 1 base and J shed 0 bases, with 8 bases lying between them. The germline V gene encodes CDR1 SGHVS and CDR2 FQNEAQ. The CDR3 protein is CASSLDGTSTDTQYF. As DNA, the CDR3 is TGTGCCAGCAGCTTAGACGGGACTAGCACAGATACGCAGTATTTT.

This chain uses TRBV6-5 with TRBJ1-4, with D maybe TRBD1 (5 bases). V lost 5 bases to trimming and J lost 7 bases, with 14 bases between them. The CDR3 sequence is 14 residues long. CDR1 MNHEY and CDR2 SVGAGI come from the germline V gene. CDR3 sequence: CASSRGAAVEKLFF. For the CDR3, the DNA is TGTGCCAGCAGTCGAGGGGCTGCAGTTGAAAAACTGTTTTTT.

The chain joins TRBV6-1 to TRBJ1-5; D is unclear. CDR1 is MNHNS and CDR2 is SASEGT in the germline V gene. The CDR3 extends over 11 amino acids. V lost 2 bases, J lost 11 bases, and 7 bases lay in between. CDR3 sequence reads: CASSEPQAQHF. The CDR3 coding sequence is TGTGCCAGCAGTGAACCCCAGGCCCAGCATTTT.

This clone has only a few counts. V usage is TRBV19 and J usage is TRBJ1-2, with TRBD1 matching 7 bases. V shed 7 bases, J shed 4 bases, and the junction held 6 bases outside the gene matches. This CDR3 region has 13 residues. The germline gives CDR1 LNHDA, CDR2 SQIVND (reference sequence). CDR3 nucleotides: TGTGCCAGTACCCGGGACAGTCCCTATGGCTACACCTTC. The encoded protein is CASTRDSPYGYTF.

V usage is TRBV11-2 and J usage is TRBJ1-1; D gene ambiguous. The germline gives CDR1 SGHAT, CDR2 FQNNGV. The length of the CDR3 is 14 residues. Trimming shortened V by 2 bases and J by 0 bases, and 7 bases separated the two germline ends. CDR3 sequence (DNA): TGTGCCAGCAGCTTAAGGGTCCTGAACACTGAAGCTTTCTTT. Translated, it gives CASSLRVLNTEAFF.